Below, 18 T cell receptor beta chains from the same sample are listed, as sequenced in a study of T-cell reconstitution after alpha-beta-depleted transplantation in children. Unique molecular identifiers were used to barcode this TCRbeta library. TCRdb itself ran the PCR reads through MiXCR, one entry per CDR3 protein. The sample lists over 550,000 distinct CDR3 sequences; over 9.5% were seen once. The specimen was PBMCs from the stem cell graft donor, collected from the stem cell graft. All receptors derive from a human donor who donated a stem cell graft to a child with acute myeloid leukemia.

The genes are TRBV25-1 and TRBJ2-2, with D possibly matching TRBD2 (5 bases). V was trimmed by 8 bases and J by 5 bases, leaving 15 bases between them. This CDR3 has 14 residues. The V gene's germline CDR1 is MGHDK and CDR2 SYGVNS. The CDR3 bases are TGTGCCAGCGGAGGAGTGGAAAGGACCGGGGAGCTGTTTTTT. Protein: CASGGVERTGELFF.

This clonotype was counted only a few times. The chain is built from TRBV5-1 and TRBJ1-1, with unresolved D. V lost 2 bases to trimming and J lost 1 base, with 12 bases between them. CDR3 size: 15 residues. Germline values: CDR1 SGHRS, CDR2 YFSETQ. CDR3 in amino acids: CASSLSRTANTEAFF. For the CDR3, the DNA is TGCGCCAGCAGCTTAAGCAGGACTGCGAACACTGAAGCTTTCTTT.

This sequence joins TRBV5-1 and TRBJ2-2; D unclear. CDR1 is SGHRS and CDR2 is YFSETQ in the germline V gene. V lost 7 bases to trimming and J lost 5 bases, with 15 bases between them. The CDR3 consists of 14 residues. The CDR3 reads CASASGSLTGELFF. CDR3 sequence (DNA): TGCGCCAGCGCCTCCGGGTCGCTAACCGGGGAGCTGTTTTTT.

A few counts support this clonotype. The rearrangement links TRBV29-1 to TRBJ2-1; D is undetermined. The CDR3 spans 13 residues. V gave up 5 bases and J gave up 2 bases, with 10 bases separating them. Germline CDR1 and CDR2: SQVTM and ANQGSEA. Here the CDR3 DNA reads TGCAGCGTTTCCCGAGTGGCCTACAATGAGCAGTTCTTC. Protein: CSVSRVAYNEQFF.

This clonotype showed up just a few times. The genes are TRBV7-2 and TRBJ2-7, with D possibly being TRBD2 (6 bases). Germline CDR1 reads SGHTA; CDR2 reads FQGNSA. The CDR3 loop spans 17 amino acids. V was pared by 3 bases and J by 6 bases, with 24 bases between. The CDR3 loop reads CASSFFWSGLHAGEQYF. CDR3 nucleotides: TGTGCCAGCAGCTTTTTCTGGTCGGGACTCCACGCCGGCGAGCAGTACTTC.

In its sample, this clonotype was seen a few times. The chain recombines TRBV20-1 with TRBJ1-1; tentatively, D is TRBD1 (5 bases). The germline V and J ends were trimmed by 6 bases and 4 bases, with 18 bases remaining between them. The V gene's germline CDR1 is DFQATT and CDR2 SNEGSKA (reference sequence). The CDR3 runs 14 residues. This chain's CDR3 is CSATPGGVGTEAFF. CDR3 in DNA: TGCAGTGCAACGCCCGGAGGGGTAGGCACTGAAGCTTTCTTT.

J is TRBJ2-5 and V is TRBV2, with a weak D call TRBD2 (5 bases). This CDR3 has 14 residues. Germline-derived CDR1 and CDR2 are SNHLY and FYNNEI. Deletions cut 5 bases from V and 5 bases from J, with 15 bases between. The CDR3 DNA reads TGTGCCAGCAGTTATACTAGATCGGGGGAGACCCAGTACTTC. Residues: CASSYTRSGETQYF.

The table lists this clonotype with a few counts. Here the CDR3 DNA reads TGTGCCATCGGGGTAAGGGGGGAGGAGGAGCAGTACTTC. This gives the protein CAIGVRGEEEQYF. V usage is TRBV10-3 and J usage is TRBJ2-7; D may be TRBD1 or TRBD2 (6 bases each). Germline values: CDR1 ENHRY, CDR2 SYGVKD. The germline V and J ends were trimmed by 8 bases and 7 bases, with 18 bases remaining between them. The CDR3 has 13 amino acids.

This clonotype came up many times. The chain has TRBV20-1 and TRBJ2-1; D is undetermined. The germline V gene has CDR1 DFQATT and CDR2 SNEGSKA (reference sequence). The V end was cut by 1 base, the J end by 7 bases, with 8 bases between. The CDR3 is 12 residues long. The CDR3 region is CSARAYVNEQFF. In DNA form, the CDR3 reads TGCAGTGCTAGAGCCTACGTGAATGAGCAGTTCTTC.

This clonotype was seen repeatedly, ten times or more. The V gene is TRBV6-1, the J gene TRBJ1-6, with D possibly matching TRBD1 (5 bases). Germline CDR1 MNHNS, CDR2 SASEGT. This CDR3 comprises 16 residues. V was trimmed by 8 bases and J by 7 bases, leaving 21 bases between them. CDR3 sequence: CASSIFGQGGNSPLHF. The CDR3 bases are TGTGCCAGCTCGATATTTGGGCAGGGAGGAAATTCACCCCTCCACTTT.

In nucleotides, the CDR3 is TGTGCCTGGAAGGAGTATCCGGAGACCCAGTACTTC. This sequence encodes CAWKEYPETQYF. The J gene is TRBJ2-5, the V gene TRBV30; D is ambiguous. CDR3 size: 12 residues. The germline V gene encodes CDR1 GTSNPN and CDR2 SVGIG (reference sequence). V was shortened by 4 bases and J by 5 bases, with 11 bases between the two germline ends.

This clonotype occurred a few times. This sequence joins TRBV11-2 and TRBJ2-1; 8 positions agree with TRBD2. Trimming cost V 0 bases and J 0 bases; bases outside gene matches: 7. Per germline, CDR1 SGHAT and CDR2 FQNNGV. The CDR3 consists of 18 residues. The CDR3 spells CASSLEGGRPSSYNEQFF. CDR3 sequence (DNA): TGTGCCAGCAGCTTAGAGGGCGGGAGGCCCAGCTCCTACAATGAGCAGTTCTTC.

Many counts were recorded for this clonotype. The rearrangement uses TRBV29-1 and TRBJ1-1; 8 positions match TRBD1. V dropped 6 bases and J dropped 0; count of bases not matched to a gene: 6. The CDR3 has 14 residues. Germline CDR1 and CDR2: SQVTM and ANQGSEA. The CDR3 DNA reads as TGCAGCGTCCCCCGGACAGGGATGAACACTGAAGCTTTCTTT. Translating gives CSVPRTGMNTEAFF. The full variable domain, rest sourced from reference TRBV29-1 and TRBJ1-1, is SAVISQKPSRDICQRGTSLTIQCQVDSQVTMMFWYRQQPGQSLTLIATANQGSEATYESGFVIDKFPISRPNLTFSTLTVSNMSPEDSSIYLCSVPRTGMNTEAFFGQGTRLTVV.

The DNA of the CDR3 is TGTGCCAGCAGCCTGGGACTAGCGGGAGGGGACGAGCAGTACTTC. Its protein product is CASSLGLAGGDEQYF. This sequence joins TRBV3-1 and TRBJ2-7, with 16 bases identical to TRBD2. Germline CDR1 LGHDT, CDR2 YNNKEL (reference sequence). V gave up 4 bases and J gave up 5 bases; unmatched junction bases: 2. The CDR3 has 15 amino acids.

This clonotype was seen a handful of times. The genes are TRBV21-1 and TRBJ2-1; TRBD2, the table's D call, lacks a check against the DNA. TRBV21-1 corresponds to a pseudogene. This CDR3 region has 16 residues. Written as DNA, the CDR3 is TGTGCCAGCAGCGACCCGACTAGCGGCCTTTACAATGAGCAGTTCTTC. Translating it yields CASSDPTSGLYNEQFF.

This clonotype was counted at least ten times. CDR3 coding DNA: TGTGCCAGCAGTGCAACCGCTCTAGGCTCCTACGAGCAGTACTTC. It is translated as CASSATALGSYEQYF. J is TRBJ2-7 and V is TRBV6-1; no definite D call. This CDR3 comprises 15 residues. Trimming took 4 bases from V and 0 from J, leaving 13 bases between them. Germline CDR1 is MNHNS and CDR2 is SASEGT.

This chain links TRBV20-1 with TRBJ2-7; 8 bases match TRBD1. The CDR3 is 12 amino acids. Trimming cost V 1 base and J 5 bases; bases outside gene matches: 1. Germline-derived CDR1 and CDR2 are DFQATT and SNEGSKA (reference sequence). CDR3 nucleotide sequence: TGCAGTGCTAGAGGGACAGGGAACGAGCAGTACTTC. Amino acids: CSARGTGNEQYF.

This clonotype showed up many times. V and J are TRBV20-1 and TRBJ1-4; D is unclear. The CDR3 has 13 residues. CDR1 is DFQATT, CDR2 SNEGSKA, per germline (reference sequence). V lost 3 bases and J 7 bases, leaving 12 bases between the germline ends. DNA of the CDR3: TGCAGTGCTAGGTGGGGAGTACGTGAAAAACTGTTTTTT. Translated: CSARWGVREKLFF.